This T cell receptor beta chain was sequenced during a study of blood T cell repertoires in COVID-19 (dated by TCRdb to the early 2020s). About the study as a whole: Collaborator samples came from the United States, Italy and Spain and covered acute and convalescent phases of COVID-19. The material from the prospective study consisted of cDNA or gDNA derived from T cells, B-cell-depleted T cells, or PBMCs. The dataset comprised deeply sampled blood TCRbeta repertoires from subjects exposed to, actively infected with, or recovered from COVID-19. A freely available public database, intended as a resource for researchers studying the immune response to SARS-CoV-2, is where the repertoires were released. Samples were obtained from the ongoing ImmuneRACE study (first 160 participants) and from 1,254 subjects provided by 6 global collaborators. The sample metadata nearly always contained a de-identified subject ID, COVID-19 status, age in years and sex. Where available, HLA class I and class II types were taken from metadata supplied by the sample provider and were not determined by assay-based typing.

Reading from cysteine to phenylalanine, the CDR3 counts 12 amino acids. Only the CDR3 part of the read is kept: 36 bases, read in frame from the first base. Trimming leaves V shorter by 5 bases and J shorter by 12 bases, with the junction holding 8 bases beyond the gene matches. Concerning this clone: Its antigen is unknown. Base-call qualities are not available, and no considerably larger clone is one nucleotide away.

The immunoSEQ Assay, a bias-controlled multiplex PCR, was used to amplify TCRbeta CDR3 regions from genomic DNA. In the paper's pipeline: Nucleated cell counts per sample were estimated from amplification of reference gene primers within the assay. To quantify the absolute abundance of each unique TCRbeta CDR3 rearrangement, sequence reads were collapsed and filtered. For each sample, productive Simpson clonality was calculated as the square root of Simpson's diversity index over productive rearrangements. Drawn from immuneACCESS, this table holds only the in-frame rearrangements with V and J called that TCRdb kept. Clones are partly lost; checked studies trace under half to an unresolved V gene and leave the rest unexplained. That table supplies the V and J calls and clone size; D and trimming were determined from the DNA. The sample profile shows roughly 410,000 clones; approximately 91% of them were found once. The top ten clones comprise about 1.4% of the sample.

Summary of the overall study and its limitations: The amount of clinical and demographic metadata varied by source and participant and was provided uncurated.

One collaborating source in Seattle enrolled patients during active infection and followed them longitudinally through the course of disease. The collaborating institutions used their own protocols to collect whole blood in K2EDTA tubes. Collaborator samples were shipped for TCRbeta analysis as frozen whole blood, isolated PBMCs, or DNA extracted from either sample type. The rearranged chain carries TRBV12-3 or TRBV12-4 and TRBJ1-2; 8 bases in the junction line up with TRBD1. This receptor was identified in a middle-aged woman with COVID-19, enrolled during active disease. The sample was peripheral blood. The DNA is as follows: TGTGCCAGCAGTCTACCGACAGGGGTTCACACCTTC. It encodes CASSLPTGVHTF.